This T cell receptor (beta chain) was sequenced during a study of control samples from healthy donors and cancer patients. Clones were sequenced by immunoSEQ multiplex PCR, and TCRdb holds only the in-frame ones, with some missing. The table has 350,000 to 450,000 clones, around 90% seen once. CDR3 length: 13 amino acids. Germline V CDR1 and CDR2: LGHDT, YNNKEL (reference sequence). The V end was cut by 3 bases, the J end by 7 bases, with 12 bases between. The J gene is TRBJ1-2, the V gene TRBV3-1 (or the pseudogene TRBV3-2), with unresolved D. This receptor was identified in a man aged 40-49 years with head and neck cancer. The sample taken for sequencing was PBMCs. The CDR3: CASSQRLGPGYTF. The CDR3 DNA reads as TGTGCCAGCAGCCAGAGGCTGGGTCCTGGCTACACCTTC.